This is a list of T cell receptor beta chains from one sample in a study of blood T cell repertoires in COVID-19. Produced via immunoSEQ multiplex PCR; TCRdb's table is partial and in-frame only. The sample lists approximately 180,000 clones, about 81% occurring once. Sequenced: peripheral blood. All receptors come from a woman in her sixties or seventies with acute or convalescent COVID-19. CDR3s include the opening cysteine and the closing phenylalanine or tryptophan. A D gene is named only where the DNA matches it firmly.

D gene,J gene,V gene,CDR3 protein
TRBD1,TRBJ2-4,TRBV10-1,CASPRQGRAKNIQYF
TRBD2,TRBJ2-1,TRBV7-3,CASSRMGGSSYNEQFF
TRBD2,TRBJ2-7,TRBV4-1,CASSHQREGSEQYF
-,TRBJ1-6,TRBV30,CAWSGNRDSPLHF
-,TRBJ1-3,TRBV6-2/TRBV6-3,CASSKGQNSGNTIYF
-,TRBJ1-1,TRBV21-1,CASSKELSSLSGAFF
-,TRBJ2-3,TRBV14,CASSQESARADTQYF
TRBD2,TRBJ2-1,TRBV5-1,CASSSMGLAGVDEQFF
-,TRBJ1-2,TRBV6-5,CASRKTGSPHGYTF
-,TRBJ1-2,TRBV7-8,CASSLVASDYGYTF
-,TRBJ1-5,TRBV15,CATSRDLQGHKHF
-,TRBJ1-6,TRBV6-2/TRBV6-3,CASSGRQNYNSPLHF
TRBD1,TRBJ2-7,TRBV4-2,CASSRGTGGPYEQYF
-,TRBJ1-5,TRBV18,CASSPGDNQPQHF
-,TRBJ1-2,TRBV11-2,CASSYSGDYGYTF
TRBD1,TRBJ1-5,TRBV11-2,CASSLDREQPQHF
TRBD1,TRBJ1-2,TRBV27,CASSGFEQGAGGYTF
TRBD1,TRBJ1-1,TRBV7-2,CASSHDGQGGPRAAEAFF
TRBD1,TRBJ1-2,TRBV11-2,CASSTTGVYGYTF
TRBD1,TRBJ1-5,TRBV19,CASSSLDRGSRQPQHF
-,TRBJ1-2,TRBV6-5,CASQMTANYGYTF
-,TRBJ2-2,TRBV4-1,CASSQATSGELFF
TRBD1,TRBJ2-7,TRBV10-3,CALERTGQDDSYEQYF
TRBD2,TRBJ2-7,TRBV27,CASNSRESRSYEQYF
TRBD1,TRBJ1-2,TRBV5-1,CASRAGGNYGYTF
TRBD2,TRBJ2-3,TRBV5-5,CASSFGGGTSTDTQYF
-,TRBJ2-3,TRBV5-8,CAGQTQADTQYF
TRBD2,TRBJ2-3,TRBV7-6,CASSLYSGAGTDTQYF
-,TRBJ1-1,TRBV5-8,CASSSRGRTTEAFF